This T cell receptor (beta chain) derives from a study of cytomegalovirus exposure and HLA in healthy donors. Data came from immunoSEQ multiplex PCR; TCRdb stores just in-frame clones and leaves some out. The table includes some 110,000 clones, 88% detected once. This clone has only one observation. V lost 4 bases and J 0 bases, leaving 14 bases between the germline ends. The CDR3 is made up of 16 amino acids. The germline V gene has CDR1 SGHDT and CDR2 YYEEEE. Input material: PBMCs. The clonotype originates from a woman in her late teens or twenties in good health and CMV-seropositive. This chain connects TRBV5-6 to TRBJ2-4; the D gene is possibly TRBD2 (5 bases). Here the CDR3 DNA reads TGTGCCAGCAGCCCTAGGAAGCGGCTAGCCAAAAACATTCAGTACTTC. Translation: CASSPRKRLAKNIQYF.